This T cell receptor (beta chain) was found in a study of blood T cell repertoires in COVID-19. As for the study in general: The United States, Italy and Spain provided the acute and convalescent COVID-19 samples.

Sequenced by immunoSEQ multiplex PCR; TCRdb stores in-frame clones only, minus some. The sample has a few hundred thousand clones; 85% are singletons. The V end lost 3 bases, the J end lost 0 bases, and 11 bases lay between the germline ends. The CDR3 has 15 amino acids. CDR1 is LNHDA and CDR2 is SQIVND in the germline V gene (reference sequence). The receptor comes from a woman in her late teens or twenties with acute or convalescent COVID-19. This chain connects TRBV19 to TRBJ1-1; D remains ambiguous. Sequencing used peripheral blood. The CDR3 reads CASSIGGYLNTEAFF. The CDR3 bases are TGTGCCAGTAGTATTGGCGGGTATTTGAACACTGAAGCTTTCTTT.